The next 5 T cell receptor beta chains were all read from a single sample in a study of shared clonotypes between healthy human individuals. Repertoires were generated with immunoSEQ multiplex PCR, while TCRdb's copy carries only in-frame clones and drops some. The profile covers 1,400,000 or so clones, with 98% to 99% appearing a single time and around 0.38% taken by the ten largest. Sequencing was performed on naive CD4+ T cells sorted from blood. Subset: CD45RA+ positively selected. These receptor sequences come from a man aged 30 to 39 in good health.

The chain employs TRBV29-1 and TRBJ2-3, with unresolved D. This CDR3 has 12 amino acids. Germline V CDR1 and CDR2: SQVTM, ANQGSEA. V was cut by 1 base and J by 6 bases, with 8 bases left in between. CDR3 loop: CSVEGNSDTQYF. The DNA for the CDR3 is TGCAGCGTTGAAGGCAACTCTGATACGCAGTATTTT.

This chain joins TRBV18 and TRBJ1-1, with 11 positions matching TRBD1. Germline V gene data show CDR1 as KGHSH and CDR2 as LQKENI. With V trimmed by 8 bases and J by 5 bases, 10 bases remained unmatched. The CDR3 runs to 15 residues. The CDR3 DNA is TGTGCCAGCGTAGCCGGGACAGGGGGTTTTACTGAAGCTTTCTTT. Translating gives CASVAGTGGFTEAFF.

This rearrangement joins TRBV7-9 to TRBJ2-7; D not certain. Trimming left V 3 bases short and J 3 bases short, with 3 bases between. CDR3 size: 11 residues. Per germline, CDR1 SEHNR and CDR2 FQNEAQ (reference sequence). CDR3 region: CASSFYYEQYF. The CDR3 nucleotides are TGTGCCAGCAGCTTCTACTACGAGCAGTACTTC.

This chain connects TRBV18 to TRBJ2-7; D may be TRBD1 (6 bases). CDR1 and CDR2 from the germline V gene are KGHSH and LQKENI. The length of the CDR3 is 15 residues. The V and J ends lost 2 bases and 2 bases respectively, with 13 bases between them. CDR3 residues: CASSPGHRATYEQYF. In DNA form, the CDR3 reads TGTGCCAGCTCACCAGGGCACAGGGCTACCTACGAGCAGTACTTC.

The chain carries TRBV6-5 and TRBJ2-7; 8 bases agree with TRBD2. The V and J ends lost 5 bases and 2 bases, in that order; junction bases with no gene match: 5. This CDR3 is built from 14 residues. Germline V gene data show CDR1 as MNHEY and CDR2 as SVGAGI. The CDR3 DNA reads as TGTGCCAGCAGTCCCCGGGGGGGCACCTACGAGCAGTACTTC. It encodes CASSPRGGTYEQYF.